The clone carrying this T cell receptor (beta chain) has ten or more counts. Its antigen is as yet unknown. Trimming took off 1 base at V and 0 bases at J, with 11 bases between the two ends. The CDR3 has 17 amino acids. Looked up from germline, CDR1 is SGHDT and CDR2 is YYEEEE. The data are from a study of neurological immune-mediated disorders. The making of cDNA relied on 5'RACE with 10-nucleotide random UMIs. A single run covered 15-18 subjects with over 180 million TCR-beta sequences. In TCRdb, the 5' RACE reads were re-called with MiXCR into one record per CDR3 protein. The table lists 84,000 or so distinct CDR3 sequences, about a tenth of them singletons, with around 1.8% in the top ten. Study findings and constraints: Across subjects, expanded clones had no CDR3 amino acid sequences in common, pointing to private repertoires in all groups.

The unsorted libraries had their origin in 2 million PBMCs stored at -80 C. Sample: PBMCs. The chain combines TRBV5-6 with TRBJ1-6, with D maybe TRBD1 (5 bases). The clonotype originates from a man in his forties in good health. The CDR3 DNA reads TGTGCCAGCAGCTTGAGGGGTCTAAGCTCCTATAATTCACCCCTCCACTTT. This sequence encodes CASSLRGLSSYNSPLHF.